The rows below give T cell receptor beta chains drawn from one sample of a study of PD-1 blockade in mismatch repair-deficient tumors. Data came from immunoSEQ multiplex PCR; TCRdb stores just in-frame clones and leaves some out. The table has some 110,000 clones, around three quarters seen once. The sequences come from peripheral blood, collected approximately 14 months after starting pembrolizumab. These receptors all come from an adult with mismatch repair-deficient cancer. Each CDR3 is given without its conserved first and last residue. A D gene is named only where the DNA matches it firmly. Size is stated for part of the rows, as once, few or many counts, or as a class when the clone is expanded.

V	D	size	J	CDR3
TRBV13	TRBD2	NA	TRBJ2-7	ASSLGLASEQY
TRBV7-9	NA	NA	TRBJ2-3	ASSLAGTPLRDTQY
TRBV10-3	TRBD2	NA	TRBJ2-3	AISEGASGSTPDTQY
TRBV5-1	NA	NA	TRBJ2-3	ASSPTRGVDTDTQY
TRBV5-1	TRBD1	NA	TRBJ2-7	ASGRQGADEQY
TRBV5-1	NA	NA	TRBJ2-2	ASSPDRRNTGELF
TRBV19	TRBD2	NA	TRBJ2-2	ASRPTSGTFGELF
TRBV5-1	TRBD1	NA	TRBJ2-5	ASSRAGGNEETQY
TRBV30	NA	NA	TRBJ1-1	AWILGTEAF
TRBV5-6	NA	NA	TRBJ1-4	ASSFQPDGATNEKLF
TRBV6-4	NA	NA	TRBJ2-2	ASSRDDSSNTGELF
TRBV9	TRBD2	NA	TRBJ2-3	ASSRLTGGSIDTQY
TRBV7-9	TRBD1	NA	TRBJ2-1	ASSLIGQGATNEQF
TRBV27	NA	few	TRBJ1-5	ASSPTGPGPQH
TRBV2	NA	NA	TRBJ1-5	ASSEWSGASNQPQH
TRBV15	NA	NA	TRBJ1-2	ATSRDLANYGYT
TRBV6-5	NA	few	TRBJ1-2	ASTRVQGANYGYT
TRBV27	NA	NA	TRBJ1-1	ASSFGFEAF
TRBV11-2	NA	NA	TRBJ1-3	ASSFDSGSGNTIY
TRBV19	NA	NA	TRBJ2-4	ASSADRAPTPTRELD
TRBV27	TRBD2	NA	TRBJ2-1	ASSLVPSGANEQF
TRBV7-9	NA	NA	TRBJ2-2	ASSLALRVTNTGELF
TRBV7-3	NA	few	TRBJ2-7	ASSLASGSEQY
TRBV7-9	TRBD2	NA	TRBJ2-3	ASSVGTSGEVDTQY
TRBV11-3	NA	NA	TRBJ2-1	ASSHQRAGGMDNEQF
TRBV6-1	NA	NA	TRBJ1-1	ASRREIAAF
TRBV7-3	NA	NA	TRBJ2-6	ASSPSISGANVLT
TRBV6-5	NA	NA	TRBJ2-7	ASSSGPREQY
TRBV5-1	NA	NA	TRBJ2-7	ASSRDGNYEQY
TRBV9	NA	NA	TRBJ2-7	ASSVEYYSYEQY
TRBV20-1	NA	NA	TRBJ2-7	SARRSEQY
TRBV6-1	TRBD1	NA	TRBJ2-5	ASSESGGRGRMRAAQY
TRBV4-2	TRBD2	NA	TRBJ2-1	ASSLGTSGKISYNEQF
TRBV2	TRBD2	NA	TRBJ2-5	ASAGLAGGETQY
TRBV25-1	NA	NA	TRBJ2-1	ASSLDVSSYNEQF
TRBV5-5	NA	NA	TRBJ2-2	ASSLAVGTGELF
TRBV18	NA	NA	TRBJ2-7	ASSPTGSYEQY
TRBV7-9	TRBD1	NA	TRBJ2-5	ASSLLTGQETQY
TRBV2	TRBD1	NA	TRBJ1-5	ASSGGGGQVYQPQH
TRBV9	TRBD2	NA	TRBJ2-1	ASSAGPGLAGGGGQYNEQF
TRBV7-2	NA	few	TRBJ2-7	ASSSLGPYEQY
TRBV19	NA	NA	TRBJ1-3	ASRSSGNTIY
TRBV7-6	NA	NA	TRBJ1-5	ASSLSRGGQPQH
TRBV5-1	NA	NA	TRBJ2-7	ASSLSWTPPYEQY
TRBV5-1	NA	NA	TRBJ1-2	ASSSGLDGYT
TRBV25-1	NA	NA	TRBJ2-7	ASSEGLTPTYEQY
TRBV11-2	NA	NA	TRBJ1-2	ASSLDLQGSGYT
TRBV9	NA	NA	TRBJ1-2	ASGGYREGEGGYT
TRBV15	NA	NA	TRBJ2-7	ATSGRGGAYEQY
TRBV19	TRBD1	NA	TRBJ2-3	ASSMGQGWTDTQY
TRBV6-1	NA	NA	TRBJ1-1	ASSEASGYTEAF
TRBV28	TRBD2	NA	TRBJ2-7	ASSLLAGEEQY
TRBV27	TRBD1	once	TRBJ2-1	ASSPLGKGAYYNEQF
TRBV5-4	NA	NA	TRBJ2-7	ASTSGIEAAEQY
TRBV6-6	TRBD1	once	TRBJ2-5	ASRKTGAETQY
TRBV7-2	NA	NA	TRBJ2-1	ASSLDSGRAASEQF
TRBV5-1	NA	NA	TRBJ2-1	ASSLDGGKMDEQF
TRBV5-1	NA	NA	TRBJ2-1	ASSLEGYQYNEQF
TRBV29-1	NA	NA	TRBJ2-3	SVEWEFRTDTQY